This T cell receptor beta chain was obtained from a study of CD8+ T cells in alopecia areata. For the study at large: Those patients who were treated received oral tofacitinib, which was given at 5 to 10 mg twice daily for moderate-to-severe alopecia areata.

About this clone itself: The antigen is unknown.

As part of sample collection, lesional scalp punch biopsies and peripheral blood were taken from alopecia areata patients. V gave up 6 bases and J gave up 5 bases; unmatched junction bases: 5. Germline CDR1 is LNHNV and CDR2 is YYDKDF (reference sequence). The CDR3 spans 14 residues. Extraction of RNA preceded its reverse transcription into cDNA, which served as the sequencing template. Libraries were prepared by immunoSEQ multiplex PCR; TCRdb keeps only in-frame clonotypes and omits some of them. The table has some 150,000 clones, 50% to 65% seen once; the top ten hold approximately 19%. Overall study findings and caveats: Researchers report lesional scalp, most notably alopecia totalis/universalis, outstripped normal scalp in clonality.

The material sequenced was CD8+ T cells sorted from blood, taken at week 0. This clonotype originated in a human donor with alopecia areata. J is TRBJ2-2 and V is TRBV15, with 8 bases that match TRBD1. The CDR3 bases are TGTGCCACCAGTAGGGACAGGTCTACCGGGGAGCTGTTTTTT. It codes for CATSRDRSTGELFF.